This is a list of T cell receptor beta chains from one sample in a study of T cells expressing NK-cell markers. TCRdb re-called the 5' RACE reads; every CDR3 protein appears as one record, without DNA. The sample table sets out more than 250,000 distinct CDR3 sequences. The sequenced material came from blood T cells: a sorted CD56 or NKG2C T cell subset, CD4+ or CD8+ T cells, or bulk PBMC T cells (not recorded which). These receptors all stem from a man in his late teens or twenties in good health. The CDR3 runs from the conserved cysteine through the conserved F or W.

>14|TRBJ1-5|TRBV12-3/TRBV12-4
CASTNILGNQPQHF
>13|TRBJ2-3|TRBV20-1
CSARDLIPGTQYF
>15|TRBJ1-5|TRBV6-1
CASTMRGNGNQPQHF
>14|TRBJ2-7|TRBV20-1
CSARRGLNSYEQYF
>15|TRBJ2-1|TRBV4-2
CASSQDGAGNNEQFF
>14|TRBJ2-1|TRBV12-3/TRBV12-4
CASHGGLAPGEQFF
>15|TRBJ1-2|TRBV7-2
CASSVPRGPNYGYTF
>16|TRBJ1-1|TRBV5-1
CASSPTMTGMNTEAFF
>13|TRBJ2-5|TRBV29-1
CSVGLRSAETQYF
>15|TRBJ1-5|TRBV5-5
CASSLGPQGNQPQHF
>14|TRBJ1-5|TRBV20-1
CSARLGQGIQPQHF
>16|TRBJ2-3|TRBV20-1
CSARGGLAVGTDTQYF
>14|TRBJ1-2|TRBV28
CASSLIQKFHGYTF
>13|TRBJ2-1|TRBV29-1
CSVGYSGRLEQFF